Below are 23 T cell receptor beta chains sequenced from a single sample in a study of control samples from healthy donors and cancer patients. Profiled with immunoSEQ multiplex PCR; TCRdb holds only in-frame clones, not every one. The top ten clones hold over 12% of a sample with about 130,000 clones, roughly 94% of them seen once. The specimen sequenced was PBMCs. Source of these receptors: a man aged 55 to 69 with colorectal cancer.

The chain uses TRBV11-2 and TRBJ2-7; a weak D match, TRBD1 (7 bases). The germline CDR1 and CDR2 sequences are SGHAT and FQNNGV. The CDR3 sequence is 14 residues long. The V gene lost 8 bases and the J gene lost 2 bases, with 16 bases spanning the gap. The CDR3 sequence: CASSTGTPAYEQYF. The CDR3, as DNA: TGTGCCAGCTCGACAGGGACTCCCGCCTACGAGCAGTACTTC.

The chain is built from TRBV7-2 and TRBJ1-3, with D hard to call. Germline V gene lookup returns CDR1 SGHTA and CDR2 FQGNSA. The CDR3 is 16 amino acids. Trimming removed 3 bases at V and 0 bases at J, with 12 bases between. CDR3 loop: CASSLFGGFSGNTIYF. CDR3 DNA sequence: TGTGCCAGCAGCTTGTTTGGCGGTTTCTCTGGAAACACCATATATTTT.

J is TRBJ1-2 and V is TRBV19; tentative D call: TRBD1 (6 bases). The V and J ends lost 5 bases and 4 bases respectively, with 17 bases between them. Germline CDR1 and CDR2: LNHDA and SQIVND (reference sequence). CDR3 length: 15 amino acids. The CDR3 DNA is TGTGCCAGTAGTTTACGAGACAGGCCCTCCTATGGCTACACCTTC. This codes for CASSLRDRPSYGYTF.

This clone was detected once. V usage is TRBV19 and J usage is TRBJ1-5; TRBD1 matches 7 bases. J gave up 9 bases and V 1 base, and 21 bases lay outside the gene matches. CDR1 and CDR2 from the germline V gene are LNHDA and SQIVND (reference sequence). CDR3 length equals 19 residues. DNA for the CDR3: TGTGCCAGTAGTATAGGTTCAGTCTTCCTACAGGGGAGAAAGGGGCCCCAGCATTTT. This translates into CASSIGSVFLQGRKGPQHF.

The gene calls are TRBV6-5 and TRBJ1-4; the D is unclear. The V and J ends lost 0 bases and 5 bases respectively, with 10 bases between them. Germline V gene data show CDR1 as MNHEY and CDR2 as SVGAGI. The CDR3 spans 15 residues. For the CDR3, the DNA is TGTGCCAGCAGTTACTCCCCTTCCCCGAATGAAAAACTGTTTTTT. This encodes CASSYSPSPNEKLFF.

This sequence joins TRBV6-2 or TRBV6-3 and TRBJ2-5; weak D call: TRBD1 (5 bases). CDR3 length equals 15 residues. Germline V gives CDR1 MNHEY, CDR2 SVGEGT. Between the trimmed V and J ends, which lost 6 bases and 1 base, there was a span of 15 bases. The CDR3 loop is CASSQGDLAQETQYF. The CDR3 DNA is TGTGCCAGCAGCCAAGGGGATCTTGCCCAAGAGACCCAGTACTTC.

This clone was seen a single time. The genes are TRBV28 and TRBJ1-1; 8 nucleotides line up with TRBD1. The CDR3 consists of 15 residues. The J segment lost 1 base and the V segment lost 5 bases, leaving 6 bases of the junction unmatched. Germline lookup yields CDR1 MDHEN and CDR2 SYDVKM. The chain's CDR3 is CASSGGQAQNTEAFF. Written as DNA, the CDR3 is TGTGCCAGCAGTGGGGGACAGGCCCAGAACACTGAAGCTTTCTTT.

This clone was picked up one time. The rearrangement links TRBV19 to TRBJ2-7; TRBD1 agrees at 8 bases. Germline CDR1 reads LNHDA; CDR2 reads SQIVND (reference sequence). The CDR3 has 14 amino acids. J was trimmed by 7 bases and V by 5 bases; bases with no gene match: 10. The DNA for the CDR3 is TGTGCCAGTAGTCCGGACAGGGAGAGCCGGGAGCAGTACTTC. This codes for CASSPDRESREQYF.

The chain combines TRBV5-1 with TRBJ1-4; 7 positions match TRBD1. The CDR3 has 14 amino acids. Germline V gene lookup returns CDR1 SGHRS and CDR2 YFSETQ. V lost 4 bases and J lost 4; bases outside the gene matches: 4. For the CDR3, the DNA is TGCGCCAGCAGCCGGGGACAGAATAATGAAAAACTGTTTTTT. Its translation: CASSRGQNNEKLFF.

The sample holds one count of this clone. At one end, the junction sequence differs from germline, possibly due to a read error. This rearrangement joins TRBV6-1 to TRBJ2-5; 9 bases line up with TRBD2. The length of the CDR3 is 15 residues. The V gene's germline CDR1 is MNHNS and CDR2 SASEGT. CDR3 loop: CASREAGAGGETQYF. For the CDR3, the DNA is TGTGCCAGCAGAGAAGCGGGGGCGGGGGGGGAGACCCAGTACTTC.

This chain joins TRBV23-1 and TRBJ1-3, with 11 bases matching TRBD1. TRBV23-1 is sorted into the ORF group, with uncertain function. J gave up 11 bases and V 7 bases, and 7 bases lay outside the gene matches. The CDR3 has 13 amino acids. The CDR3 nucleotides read TGCGCCAGCATCGGGACAGGGGGTAACGCCATATATTTT. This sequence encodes CASIGTGGNAIYF.

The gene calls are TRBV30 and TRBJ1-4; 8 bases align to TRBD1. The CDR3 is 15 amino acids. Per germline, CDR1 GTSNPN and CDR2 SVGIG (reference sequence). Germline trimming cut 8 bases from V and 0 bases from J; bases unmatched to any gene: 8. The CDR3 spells CAGKGQGATNEKLFF. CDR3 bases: TGTGCCGGCAAAGGACAGGGTGCAACTAATGAAAAACTGTTTTTT.

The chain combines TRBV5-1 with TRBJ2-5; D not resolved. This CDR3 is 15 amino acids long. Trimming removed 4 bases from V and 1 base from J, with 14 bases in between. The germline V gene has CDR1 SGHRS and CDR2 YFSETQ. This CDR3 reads CASSDKAALQETQYF. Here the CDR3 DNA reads TGCGCCAGCAGCGACAAGGCGGCACTCCAAGAGACCCAGTACTTC. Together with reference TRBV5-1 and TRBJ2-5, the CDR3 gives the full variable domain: KAGVTQTPRYLIKTRGQQVTLSCSPISGHRSVSWYQQTPGQGLQFLFEYFSETQRNKGNFPGRFSGRQFSNSRSEMNVSTLELGDSALYLCASSDKAALQETQYFGPGTRLLVL.

The CDR3 region has the DNA TGTGCCAGCAGCCCAATTGCGCAGGGGGCGGACTACGAGCAGTACTTC. Amino acids: CASSPIAQGADYEQYF. The J gene is TRBJ2-7, the V gene TRBV7-2; TRBD1 matches 8 bases. Germline V gene sequence: CDR1 SGHTA, CDR2 FQGNSA. V trimming: 5 bases; J trimming: 3 bases; junction bases outside the gene matches: 12. The CDR3 has 16 amino acids.

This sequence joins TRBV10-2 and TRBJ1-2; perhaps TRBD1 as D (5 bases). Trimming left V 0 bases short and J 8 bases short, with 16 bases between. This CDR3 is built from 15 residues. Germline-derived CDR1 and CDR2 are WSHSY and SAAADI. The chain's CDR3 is CASSESRLMAGGYTF. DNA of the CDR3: TGCGCCAGCAGTGAGTCGCGCCTTATGGCAGGGGGCTACACCTTC.

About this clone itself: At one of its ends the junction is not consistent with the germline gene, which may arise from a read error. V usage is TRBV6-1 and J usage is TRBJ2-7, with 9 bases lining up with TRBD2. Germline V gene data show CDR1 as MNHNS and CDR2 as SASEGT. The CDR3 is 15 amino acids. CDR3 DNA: TGTGCCAGCAGTGAAGGACTAGCGGTCTCTTACGAGCAGTATTTC. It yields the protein CASSEGLAVSYEQYF.

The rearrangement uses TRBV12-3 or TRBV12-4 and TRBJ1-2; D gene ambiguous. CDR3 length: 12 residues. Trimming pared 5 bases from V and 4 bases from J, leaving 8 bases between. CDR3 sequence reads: CASSTGRYGYTF. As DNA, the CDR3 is TGTGCCAGCAGTACGGGTCGCTATGGCTACACCTTC.

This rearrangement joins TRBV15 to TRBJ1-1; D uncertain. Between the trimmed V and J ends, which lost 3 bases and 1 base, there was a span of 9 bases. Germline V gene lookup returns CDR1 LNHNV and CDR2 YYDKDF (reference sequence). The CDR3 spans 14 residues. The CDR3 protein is CATSRMQSNTEAFF. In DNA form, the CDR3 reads TGTGCCACCAGCAGGATGCAGTCGAACACTGAAGCTTTCTTT.

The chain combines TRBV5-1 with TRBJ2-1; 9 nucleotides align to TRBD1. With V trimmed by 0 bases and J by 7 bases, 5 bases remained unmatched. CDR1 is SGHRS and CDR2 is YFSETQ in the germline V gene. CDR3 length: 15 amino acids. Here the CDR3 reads CASSLAGTGQNEQFF. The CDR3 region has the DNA TGCGCCAGCAGCTTGGCCGGGACAGGGCAGAATGAGCAGTTCTTC.

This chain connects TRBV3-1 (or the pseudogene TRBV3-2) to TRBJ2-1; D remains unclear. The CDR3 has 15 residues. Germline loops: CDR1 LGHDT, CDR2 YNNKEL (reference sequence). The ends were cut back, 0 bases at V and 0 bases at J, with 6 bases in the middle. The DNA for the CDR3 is TGTGCCAGCAGCCAAGATATCAGCTCCTACAATGAGCAGTTCTTC. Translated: CASSQDISSYNEQFF.

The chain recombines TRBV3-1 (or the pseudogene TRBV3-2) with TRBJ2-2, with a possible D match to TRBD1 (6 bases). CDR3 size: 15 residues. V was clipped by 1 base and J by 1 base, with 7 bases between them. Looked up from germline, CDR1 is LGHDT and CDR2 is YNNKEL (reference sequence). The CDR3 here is CASSQGTVNTGELFF. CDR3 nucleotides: TGTGCCAGCAGCCAAGGGACAGTGAACACCGGGGAGCTGTTTTTT.

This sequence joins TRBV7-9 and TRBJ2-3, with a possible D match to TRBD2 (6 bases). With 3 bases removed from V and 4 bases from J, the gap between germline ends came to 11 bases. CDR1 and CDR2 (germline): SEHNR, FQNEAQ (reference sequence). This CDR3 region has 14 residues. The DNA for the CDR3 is TGTGCCAGCAGCTTGGAGGGAGGCGCAGATACGCAGTATTTT. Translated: CASSLEGGADTQYF. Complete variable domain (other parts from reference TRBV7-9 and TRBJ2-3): DTGVSQNPRHKITKRGQNVTFRCDPISEHNRLYWYRQTLGQGPEFLTYFQNEAQLEKSRLLSDRFSAERPKGSFSTLEIQRTEQGDSAMYLCASSLEGGADTQYFGPGTRLTVL.

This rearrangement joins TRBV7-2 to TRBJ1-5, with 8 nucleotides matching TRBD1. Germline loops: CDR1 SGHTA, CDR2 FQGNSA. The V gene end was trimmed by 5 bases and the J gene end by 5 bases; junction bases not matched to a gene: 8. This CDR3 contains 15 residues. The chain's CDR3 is CASSAGTGGYQPQHF. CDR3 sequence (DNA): TGTGCCAGCAGCGCCGGGACAGGCGGTTATCAGCCCCAGCATTTT.